These 19 T cell receptor beta chains were all obtained from the same sample, sequenced in a study of OX40 agonist ivuxolimab in advanced cancers. Sequencing was performed with immunoSEQ multiplex PCR; in TCRdb, only in-frame clones are kept and a portion is missing. The repertoire holds about 46,000 clones, with about 87% as singletons. Sample: CD4+ or CD8+ T cells sorted from blood, taken in a trial of the OX40 agonist ivuxolimab. The receptors here all came from an adult with an advanced solid tumor such as melanoma, head and neck, liver or kidney cancer.

The rearrangement joins TRBV13 to TRBJ1-3; D gene unclear. Trimming shortened V by 0 bases and J by 3 bases, and 6 bases separated the two germline ends. The germline gives CDR1 PRHDT, CDR2 FYEKMQ (reference sequence). This CDR3 comprises 14 residues. The CDR3 spells CASSLGGIGNTIYF. The DNA of the CDR3 is TGTGCCAGCAGCTTAGGAGGGATTGGAAACACCATATATTTT.

The chain combines TRBV27 with TRBJ2-1, with D perhaps TRBD1 (5 bases). The germline V gene encodes CDR1 MNHEY and CDR2 SMNVEV (reference sequence). The V and J ends lost 6 bases and 4 bases respectively, with 13 bases between them. The CDR3 length is 14 residues. This CDR3 reads CASRSGQGYNEQFF. CDR3 DNA sequence: TGTGCCAGCAGATCCGGGCAGGGATACAATGAGCAGTTCTTC.

The chain combines TRBV11-1 with TRBJ1-2, with 8 nucleotides matching TRBD1. Germline lookup yields CDR1 SGHAT and CDR2 FQDESV (reference sequence). Losses at the gene ends were 5 bases for V and 5 bases for J; bases not matched to a gene: 7. CDR3 length: 14 residues. CDR3 DNA sequence: TGTGCCAGCAGCAAAGGCGGACAGGGTTATGGCTACACCTTC. This sequence encodes CASSKGGQGYGYTF.

The V gene is TRBV2, the J gene TRBJ2-2, with 13 bases aligning to TRBD2. The V segment lost 6 bases and the J segment 4 bases; nucleotides outside the gene matches: 2. CDR3 size: 15 residues. The germline V gene has CDR1 SNHLY and CDR2 FYNNEI. CDR3 coding DNA: TGTGCCAGCAGGGGGACTAGCGGGACCACCGGGGAGCTGTTTTTT. As protein: CASRGTSGTTGELFF.

The V and J genes are TRBV13 and TRBJ2-7, with D possibly being TRBD1 or TRBD2 (5 bases each). CDR1 and CDR2 (germline): PRHDT, FYEKMQ (reference sequence). Between the trimmed V and J ends, which lost 0 bases and 5 bases, there was a span of 17 bases. The CDR3 length is 16 residues. The CDR3 spells CASSLGGRGVRDEQYF. CDR3 DNA: TGTGCCAGCAGCTTAGGGGGGAGAGGGGTACGAGACGAGCAGTACTTC. The full variable domain, in which reference TRBV13 and TRBJ2-7 provide the parts outside the CDR3, is AAGVIQSPRHLIKEKRETATLKCYPIPRHDTVYWYQQGPGQDPQFLISFYEKMQSDKGSIPDRFSAQQFSDYHSELNMSSLELGDSALYFCASSLGGRGVRDEQYFGPGTRLTVT.

In regard to this clone: Other DNA sequences in the same sample also yield this CDR3. The V call is TRBV9, the J call TRBJ1-2; D uncertain. This CDR3 comprises 12 residues. V lost 2 bases, J lost 4 bases, and 6 bases lay in between. Germline V gene sequence: CDR1 SGDLS, CDR2 YYNGEE. In DNA, the CDR3 is TGTGCCAGCAGCGTTGGACCCTATGGCTACACCTTC. This gives the protein CASSVGPYGYTF.

Comment on this clone: Other DNA sequences in this sample translate to the same CDR3. The chain couples TRBV6-5 to TRBJ2-1; the match to TRBD2 covers 7 bases. The V gene's germline CDR1 is MNHEY and CDR2 SVGAGI. V shed 0 bases, J shed 10 bases, and the junction held 9 bases outside the gene matches. The CDR3 contains 15 residues. The CDR3 DNA sequence: TGTGCCAGCAGTTACTCAGGGGAGGGCCCCTGGGAGCAGTTCTTC. Its protein product is CASSYSGEGPWEQFF.

The rearrangement joins TRBV6-5 to TRBJ1-6; perhaps TRBD1 as D (6 bases). Trimming left V 2 bases short and J 7 bases short, with 15 bases between. The V gene's germline CDR1 is MNHEY and CDR2 SVGAGI. The CDR3 consists of 16 residues. The CDR3 sequence is CASSYEGGDWNSPLHF. Written as DNA, the CDR3 is TGTGCCAGCAGTTACGAGGGGGGGGATTGGAATTCACCCCTCCACTTT.

J is TRBJ1-1 and V is TRBV27, with D unclear. V was trimmed by 3 bases and J by 3 bases, leaving 8 bases between them. Germline-derived CDR1 and CDR2 are MNHEY and SMNVEV (reference sequence). The CDR3 consists of 13 residues. CDR3 bases: TGTGCCAGCAGTTTCACTAGTTACACTGAAGCTTTCTTT. This gives the protein CASSFTSYTEAFF.

The chain employs TRBV14 and TRBJ2-7; D unclear. The V end was cut by 2 bases, the J end by 0 bases, with 5 bases between. The germline gives CDR1 SGHDN, CDR2 FVKESK. The CDR3 is 13 residues long. DNA of the CDR3: TGTGCCAGCAGCCAATTTCCCTCCTACGAGCAGTACTTC. It codes for CASSQFPSYEQYF.

This clone was counted a single time. Other DNA sequences in this specimen translate into the identical CDR3. The gene calls are TRBV6-1 and TRBJ2-7; D is undetermined. This CDR3 spans 11 amino acids. CDR1 is MNHNS and CDR2 is SASEGT in the germline V gene. Trimming removed 5 bases from V and 6 bases from J, with 8 bases in between. In nucleotides, the CDR3 is TGTGCCAGCAGTTACGGCGGCGAGCAGTACTTC. Amino acid sequence: CASSYGGEQYF.

The chain combines TRBV5-5 with TRBJ2-7; 10 bases map to TRBD2. Germline CDR1 and CDR2: SGHKS and YYEKEE (reference sequence). The CDR3 is 15 amino acids. V shed 7 bases, J shed 4 bases, and the junction held 11 bases outside the gene matches. The CDR3 nucleotides read TGTGCCAGCGGATGGAGCGGGAGGGCCTCGTACGAGCAGTACTTC. Protein product: CASGWSGRASYEQYF. Using reference TRBV5-5 and TRBJ2-7 for the parts outside the CDR3, the full variable domain is DAGVTQSPTHLIKTRGQQVTLRCSPISGHKSVSWYQQVLGQGPQFIFQYYEKEERGRGNFPDRFSARQFPNYSSELNVNALLLGDSALYLCASGWSGRASYEQYFGPGTRLTVT.

This clone turned up a few times. V is TRBV13 and J is TRBJ2-1, with D perhaps TRBD1 or TRBD2 (5 bases each). Per germline, CDR1 PRHDT and CDR2 FYEKMQ (reference sequence). V was clipped by 2 bases and J by 3 bases, with 14 bases between them. The CDR3 contains 16 residues. CDR3 amino acids: CASSLSGTNFYNEQFF. As DNA, the CDR3 is TGTGCCAGCAGCTTATCCGGGACCAACTTCTACAATGAGCAGTTCTTC.

This chain uses TRBV6-6 with TRBJ2-1; maybe TRBD2 (7 bases). The germline V gene has CDR1 MNHNY and CDR2 SVGAGI (reference sequence). V lost 5 bases to trimming and J lost 7 bases, with 15 bases between them. CDR3 length: 14 residues. Written as DNA, the CDR3 is TGTGCCAGCAGTACCGGACTAGACAGGAATGAGCAGTTCTTC. Protein product: CASSTGLDRNEQFF.

The rearrangement uses TRBV6-6 and TRBJ1-1; D is unclear. Trimming removed 0 bases at V and 1 base at J, with 3 bases between. The CDR3 loop spans 13 amino acids. Per germline, CDR1 MNHNY and CDR2 SVGAGI (reference sequence). CDR3 sequence reads: CASSYSRNTEAFF. CDR3 DNA: TGTGCCAGCAGTTACTCGAGGAACACTGAAGCTTTCTTT.

This clone appeared a single time. This sequence joins TRBV5-1 and TRBJ2-7, with D perhaps matching TRBD1 (5 bases). The length of the CDR3 is 14 residues. V lost 0 bases and J lost 5, with 12 bases in between. Germline V lookup: CDR1 SGHRS, CDR2 YFSETQ. CDR3 DNA: TGCGCCAGCAGCTTGGTACATCAGGGAAACGAGCAGTACTTC. This translates into CASSLVHQGNEQYF.

The chain combines TRBV6-5 with TRBJ1-2; 7 bases fit TRBD1. The germline CDR1 and CDR2 sequences are MNHEY and SVGAGI. The ends lost 2 bases at V and 6 bases at J; junction bases unmatched: 9. This CDR3 comprises 15 residues. The CDR3: CASSYTLTGKDGYTF. Written as DNA, the CDR3 is TGTGCCAGCAGTTACACCTTGACAGGGAAAGATGGCTACACCTTC.

CDR3 in amino acids: CASSLVQLDTPYNEQFF. CDR3 DNA sequence: TGCGCCAGCAGCTTGGTTCAGCTAGACACTCCTTACAATGAGCAGTTCTTC. The chain links TRBV5-1 to TRBJ2-1, with unresolved D. Germline-derived CDR1 and CDR2 are SGHRS and YFSETQ. Trimming took 0 bases from V and 4 from J, leaving 17 bases between them. The CDR3 extends over 17 amino acids.

This chain links TRBV7-9 with TRBJ2-1; 8 nucleotides agree with TRBD2. Per the germline V gene, CDR1 is SEHNR and CDR2 is FQNEAQ (reference sequence). The junction had 14 bases not matched to a gene; V was cut back by 10 bases and J by 6 bases. The CDR3 has 15 residues. CDR3: CATHQDTSGPNEQFF. The CDR3 coding sequence is TGTGCCACCCACCAGGACACTAGCGGTCCCAATGAGCAGTTCTTC.